Listed below are T cell receptor beta chains from one sample, sequenced in a study of blood T cell repertoires in COVID-19. The repertoire was sequenced with immunoSEQ multiplex PCR; TCRdb's copy has only in-frame clones and lacks some. The sample records 90,000 to 130,000 clones, 75% to 90% being singletons. The specimen sequenced was peripheral blood. These receptors were taken from a woman in her 70s with acute or convalescent COVID-19. Both conserved end residues are part of each CDR3. D genes are given only for firm matches. Clone size appears in some rows only: once, few, many, or a class for an expanded clone.

D: TRBD2; J: TRBJ2-6; V: TRBV7-6; size: .; DNA: TGTGCCAGCAGCCCGCAGACTAGCGGCCCCTTTGGGGCCAACGTCCTGACTTTC; CDR3: CASSPQTSGPFGANVLTF
D: .; J: TRBJ2-3; V: TRBV12-3/TRBV12-4; size: few; DNA: TGTGCCAGCAGTTCTAGCACAGATACGCAGTATTTT; CDR3: CASSSSTDTQYF
D: TRBD1; J: TRBJ2-7; V: TRBV5-4; size: .; DNA: TGTGCCAGCAGCGATCGGACAGGGCCGTTTTACGAGCAGTACTTC; CDR3: CASSDRTGPFYEQYF
D: TRBD1; J: TRBJ2-5; V: TRBV19; size: once; DNA: TGTGCCAGTAGTGGAGGGTGGACAGGGCAAGAGACCCAGTACTTC; CDR3: CASSGGWTGQETQYF
D: TRBD1; J: TRBJ1-2; V: TRBV28; size: .; DNA: TGTGCCAGCAGTTTAGAGACGGACAGGTTGGGCGGCTACACCTTC; CDR3: CASSLETDRLGGYTF
D: TRBD1; J: TRBJ1-1; V: TRBV5-1; size: once; DNA: TGCGCCAGCAGCTCCGCCGGGACAGCGAACACTGAAGCTTTCTTT; CDR3: CASSSAGTANTEAFF
D: .; J: TRBJ1-1; V: TRBV6-5; size: .; DNA: TGTGCCAGCAGTTTGCCCGGGGTGAACACTGAAGCTTTCTTT; CDR3: CASSLPGVNTEAFF
D: .; J: TRBJ1-1; V: TRBV5-1; size: .; DNA: TGCGCCAGCAGCTTGGATGGGGAGGATAACACTGAAGCTTTCTTT; CDR3: CASSLDGEDNTEAFF
D: TRBD2; J: TRBJ2-2; V: TRBV4-2; size: .; DNA: TGTGCCAGCAGCCAAGATCGGCTAGCGGCCAGCCGGGAGCTGTTTTTT; CDR3: CASSQDRLAASRELFF
D: .; J: TRBJ1-1; V: TRBV18; size: once; DNA: TGTGCCAGCTCACTCTACGGACTGTTGAACACTGAAGCTTTCTTT; CDR3: CASSLYGLLNTEAFF
D: .; J: TRBJ2-2; V: TRBV7-7; size: .; DNA: TGTGCCAGCAGCCTTAAGGGGCAGGGTATCGGGGAGCTGTTTTTT; CDR3: CASSLKGQGIGELFF
D: .; J: TRBJ1-3; V: TRBV5-1; size: .; DNA: TGCGCCAGCAGCTTATCAGGGGATAGCTCTGGAAACACCATATATTTT; CDR3: CASSLSGDSSGNTIYF
D: .; J: TRBJ2-7; V: TRBV7-8; size: .; DNA: TGTGCCAGCAGTCCTAGGACTTCCTACTCCTACGAGCAGTACTTC; CDR3: CASSPRTSYSYEQYF
D: .; J: TRBJ1-2; V: TRBV6-5; size: .; DNA: TGTGCCAGCAGCCCCAGAGACACAGACTATGGCTACACCTTC; CDR3: CASSPRDTDYGYTF
D: .; J: TRBJ2-4; V: TRBV2; size: .; DNA: TGTGCCAGCAGTGAGGCAGATCTAGCCAAAAACATTCAGTACTTC; CDR3: CASSEADLAKNIQYF
D: .; J: TRBJ2-1; V: TRBV7-2; size: .; DNA: TGTGCCAGCACCCCCGGCGGCGGTTACAATGAGCAGTTCTTC; CDR3: CASTPGGGYNEQFF
D: TRBD2; J: TRBJ2-3; V: TRBV24-1; size: few; DNA: TGTGCCACCAGTGATGCGGGAGGTTTGGATACGCAGTATTTT; CDR3: CATSDAGGLDTQYF
D: .; J: TRBJ2-7; V: TRBV4-2; size: few; DNA: TGTGCCAGCAGCCCAGAACTGAGGAGAGACGAGCAGTACTTC; CDR3: CASSPELRRDEQYF
D: .; J: TRBJ2-3; V: TRBV4-1; size: .; DNA: TGCGCCAGCAGCCAGGTTTTTCTAGGATCAGATACGCAGTATTTT; CDR3: CASSQVFLGSDTQYF
D: .; J: TRBJ1-1; V: TRBV6-5; size: .; DNA: TGTGCCAGCAATCCCTCCCGGGGGGGAGGTCGAGCTTTCTTT; CDR3: CASNPSRGGGRAFF
D: .; J: TRBJ2-1; V: TRBV11-2; size: few; DNA: TGTGCCAGCAGCTTAGATCGGGATACTGGTTACGAGCAGTTCTTC; CDR3: CASSLDRDTGYEQFF
D: .; J: TRBJ1-5; V: TRBV5-1; size: .; DNA: TGCGCCAGCAGCTTGGGGACAGACAATCAGCCCCAGCATTTT; CDR3: CASSLGTDNQPQHF
D: TRBD1; J: TRBJ1-2; V: TRBV10-3; size: .; DNA: TGTGCCATCAGGTCAGGGGGAAATGGCTACACCTTC; CDR3: CAIRSGGNGYTF
D: TRBD1; J: TRBJ1-5; V: TRBV6-2/TRBV6-3; size: few; DNA: TGTGCCAGCAGCGGGACAGGGGGTAGGAATCAGCCCCAGCATTTT; CDR3: CASSGTGGRNQPQHF
D: TRBD1; J: TRBJ1-2; V: TRBV29-1; size: .; DNA: TGCAGCGTCATGGGTTCCGGGACAGGGACCCTTTATGGCTACACCTTC; CDR3: CSVMGSGTGTLYGYTF
D: TRBD2; J: TRBJ2-3; V: TRBV5-4; size: .; DNA: TGTGCCAGCAGCTTGGGACCAGCGGGAGCGCTGGGGTTT; CDR3: CASSLGPAGALGF
D: .; J: TRBJ2-7; V: TRBV6-5; size: .; DNA: TGTGCCAGCAGGGACTTGGGGTCCTACGAGCAGTACTTC; CDR3: CASRDLGSYEQYF
D: .; J: TRBJ2-5; V: TRBV12-3/TRBV12-4; size: .; DNA: TGTGCCAGCAGTGGGGCGTTAGTGAAGACCCAGTACTTC; CDR3: CASSGALVKTQYF
D: .; J: TRBJ2-1; V: TRBV19; size: few; DNA: TGTGCCAGTAGTGGAGGGGCTGGAAATGAGCAGTTCTTC; CDR3: CASSGGAGNEQFF
D: TRBD2; J: TRBJ2-1; V: TRBV18; size: .; DNA: TGTGCCAGCTCACCAGGACTAGCGGGCTCTTACAATGAGCAGTTCTTC; CDR3: CASSPGLAGSYNEQFF
D: TRBD2; J: TRBJ2-3; V: TRBV2; size: .; DNA: TGTGCCAGCAGGGCGCTAGCGGGGGGGAGCACAGATACGCAGTATTTT; CDR3: CASRALAGGSTDTQYF
D: .; J: TRBJ1-1; V: TRBV4-1; size: few; DNA: TGCGCCAGCAGCCACCTGTCGGCGCAGCGTTCGAACACTGAAGCTTTCTTT; CDR3: CASSHLSAQRSNTEAFF
D: .; J: TRBJ2-2; V: TRBV19; size: .; DNA: TGTGCCAGTAGTATAGCCCGGGGGAGCACCGGGGAGCTGTTTTTT; CDR3: CASSIARGSTGELFF
D: TRBD1; J: TRBJ1-2; V: TRBV6-5; size: .; DNA: TGTGCCAGCAGTTACCTGACAGGGGAGTATGGCTACACCTTC; CDR3: CASSYLTGEYGYTF
D: .; J: TRBJ2-2; V: TRBV6-5; size: .; DNA: TGTGCCAGCAGTTCGCTCAGGGTCACCGGGGAGCTGTTTTTT; CDR3: CASSSLRVTGELFF
D: TRBD2; J: TRBJ2-3; V: TRBV6-5; size: .; DNA: TGTGCCAGCCGAGTAGCGGGAGAAACAGATACGCAGTATTTT; CDR3: CASRVAGETDTQYF
D: .; J: TRBJ1-6; V: TRBV5-1; size: .; DNA: TGCGCCAGCAGCTTGGGAGGGATACCGAATTCACCCCTCCACTTT; CDR3: CASSLGGIPNSPLHF
D: TRBD2; J: TRBJ2-1; V: TRBV4-1; size: .; DNA: TGCGCCAGCAGCCAAGCTGGACTAGCGGGCGAGCCGCAGTTCTTC; CDR3: CASSQAGLAGEPQFF
D: .; J: TRBJ1-5; V: TRBV6-1; size: .; DNA: TGTGCCAGCAGTGAAGTCCTCTATAATAGCAATCAGCCCCAGCATTTT; CDR3: CASSEVLYNSNQPQHF
D: TRBD1; J: TRBJ2-7; V: TRBV7-2; size: .; DNA: TGTGCCAGCAGCACCTTACAGGGGGCCGCTTCCTACGAGCAGTACTTC; CDR3: CASSTLQGAASYEQYF
D: .; J: TRBJ1-2; V: TRBV3-1/TRBV3-2; size: .; DNA: TGTGCCAGCAGCCTCGGACTGCCTAACTATGGCTACACCTTC; CDR3: CASSLGLPNYGYTF
D: TRBD1; J: TRBJ1-4; V: TRBV5-6; size: .; DNA: TGTGCCAGCAGCATCCGGGACAGGGGACCTAATGAAAAACTGTTTTTT; CDR3: CASSIRDRGPNEKLFF
D: .; J: TRBJ1-6; V: TRBV19; size: .; DNA: TGTGCCAGTAGTGAGGGGGGGCTTAATTCACCCCTCCACTTT; CDR3: CASSEGGLNSPLHF
D: .; J: TRBJ1-1; V: TRBV6-6; size: .; DNA: TGTGCCAGCAGCCTCAACAGGGCTAACACTGAAGCTTTCTTT; CDR3: CASSLNRANTEAFF
D: .; J: TRBJ1-1; V: TRBV9; size: .; DNA: TGTGCCAGCAGCGTAGAGGCGGGAGGGAGGAACACTGAAGCTTTCTTT; CDR3: CASSVEAGGRNTEAFF
D: .; J: TRBJ1-1; V: TRBV6-5; size: once; DNA: TGTGCCAGCAGGAGGACAGACGAAGCTTTCTTT; CDR3: CASRRTDEAFF
D: .; J: TRBJ2-1; V: TRBV11-1; size: .; DNA: TGTGCCAGCAGCTTGGGACAAGATTACAATGAGCAGTTCTTC; CDR3: CASSLGQDYNEQFF
D: TRBD1; J: TRBJ1-2; V: TRBV19; size: .; DNA: TGTGCCGCTCGGACAGGGACCAATGGCTACACCTTC; CDR3: CAARTGTNGYTF
D: TRBD2; J: TRBJ2-3; V: TRBV19; size: .; DNA: TGTGCCAGTAGTATAGTTAGCGGGGGGGCAAGTGGAGATACGCAGTATTTT; CDR3: CASSIVSGGASGDTQYF
D: .; J: TRBJ1-4; V: TRBV10-3; size: .; DNA: TGTGCCATCAGTGAGGGGCGTGGGGAGGAAAAACTGTTTTTT; CDR3: CAISEGRGEEKLFF
D: .; J: TRBJ2-2; V: TRBV7-2; size: .; DNA: TGTGCCAGCAGCTTAGGTCAGAACACCGGGGAGCTGTTTTTT; CDR3: CASSLGQNTGELFF
D: .; J: TRBJ2-1; V: TRBV21-1; size: once; DNA: TGTGCCAGCAGCAAAGGGGAGAGCGGGAGGGCCGGGAATGAGCAGTTCTTC; CDR3: CASSKGESGRAGNEQFF
D: TRBD2; J: TRBJ2-5; V: TRBV27; size: .; DNA: TGTGCCAGCAGTTCTGGGACTAGCGGGGGGGAGACCCAGTACTTC; CDR3: CASSSGTSGGETQYF
D: TRBD1; J: TRBJ1-4; V: TRBV18; size: .; DNA: TGTGCCAGCTCATCCGGACAGGGGATAGGGGAAAAACTGTTTTTT; CDR3: CASSSGQGIGEKLFF